These T cell receptor beta chains were read from a single sample in a study of blood T cells in healthy people across ages. A single record per CDR3 protein comes from TCRdb applying MiXCR to the 5' RACE reads. The table includes 650,000 to 1,000,000 distinct CDR3 sequences, about half detected once. Sequenced: blood. The receptors were gathered from an older man in good health. The CDR3 runs from the conserved cysteine through the conserved F or W. The D gene is left open where the match is weak. Clone size is stated in some rows and not others, as once, few, many or a class when expanded.

CDR3 protein,CDR3 DNA,V gene,D gene,J gene,clone size
CASSLNSGSDTQYF,TGTGCCAGCAGCTTAAATAGCGGTTCAGATACGCAGTATTTT,TRBV7-3,-,TRBJ2-3,-
CSASGRVAYEQYF,TGCAGTGCTAGCGGGAGGGTCGCCTACGAGCAGTACTTC,TRBV20-1,TRBD2,TRBJ2-7,few
CASSQGSASASSYNEQFF,TGTGCCAGCAGCCAAGGATCGGCTAGCGCGAGCTCCTACAATGAGCAGTTCTTC,TRBV14,-,TRBJ2-1,-
CASSVTRGTDTQYF,TGTGCCAGCAGCGTAACGAGGGGCACAGATACGCAGTATTTT,TRBV9,-,TRBJ2-3,-
CASGGTSGRTDTQYF,TGTGCCAGCGGTGGGACCAGCGGGAGGACAGATACGCAGTATTTT,TRBV12-3/TRBV12-4,TRBD2,TRBJ2-3,once
CASSYSSSQIGEQYF,TGTGCCAGCAGTTACTCTTCTAGCCAGATTGGCGAGCAGTACTTC,TRBV6-2/TRBV6-3,-,TRBJ2-7,-
CASSAGASNQPQHF,TGTGCCAGCAGTGCAGGGGCTAGCAATCAGCCCCAGCATTTT,TRBV6-6,-,TRBJ1-5,-
CASIRSGLAHNEQYF,TGTGCCAGCATCAGATCGGGACTAGCCCACAACGAGCAGTACTTC,TRBV2,TRBD2,TRBJ2-7,few
CASSPRIGPANEKLFF,TGTGCCAGTAGCCCCAGGATTGGACCGGCTAATGAAAAACTGTTTTTT,TRBV19,-,TRBJ1-4,few
CASSESRGGTDEQFF,TGCGCCAGCAGTGAGTCCCGAGGGGGCACGGACGAGCAGTTCTTC,TRBV10-1,TRBD1,TRBJ2-1,-
CSATLPGQGRGGEQYF,TGCAGTGCTACGTTACCGGGACAGGGGCGAGGGGGTGAGCAGTACTTC,TRBV20-1,TRBD1,TRBJ2-5,-
CASSEREVTDTQYF,TGTGCCAGTTCCGAGCGGGAGGTCACAGATACGCAGTATTTT,TRBV19,TRBD2,TRBJ2-3,-
CASSVSTGPYEQYF,TGTGCCAGCAGTGTTTCGACAGGGCCCTACGAGCAGTACTTC,TRBV27,TRBD1,TRBJ2-7,-
CAWGGFNRNSPLHF,TGTGCCTGGGGGGGGTTCAACCGAAATTCACCCCTCCACTTT,TRBV28,-,TRBJ1-6,-
CASREARYNSPLHF,TGCGCCAGCAGGGAGGCTAGATATAATTCACCCCTCCACTTT,TRBV5-1,-,TRBJ1-6,-
CASSLTTTHTQYF,TGTGCCAGCAGCTTAACTACTACCCATACGCAGTATTTT,TRBV7-3,-,TRBJ2-3,many